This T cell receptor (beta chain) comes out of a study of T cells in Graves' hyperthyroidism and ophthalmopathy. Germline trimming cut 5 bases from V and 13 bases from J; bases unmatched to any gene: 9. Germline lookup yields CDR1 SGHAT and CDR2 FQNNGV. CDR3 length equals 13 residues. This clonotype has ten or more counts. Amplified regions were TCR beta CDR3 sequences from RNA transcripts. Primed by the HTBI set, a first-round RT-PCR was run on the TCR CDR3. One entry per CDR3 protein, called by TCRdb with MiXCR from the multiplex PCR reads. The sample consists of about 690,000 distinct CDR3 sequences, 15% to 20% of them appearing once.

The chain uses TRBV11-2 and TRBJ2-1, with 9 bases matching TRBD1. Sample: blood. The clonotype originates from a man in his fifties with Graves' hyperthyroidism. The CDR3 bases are TGTGCCAGCAGCCGCACGACAGGGGGACGACAGTTCTTC. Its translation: CASSRTTGGRQFF.